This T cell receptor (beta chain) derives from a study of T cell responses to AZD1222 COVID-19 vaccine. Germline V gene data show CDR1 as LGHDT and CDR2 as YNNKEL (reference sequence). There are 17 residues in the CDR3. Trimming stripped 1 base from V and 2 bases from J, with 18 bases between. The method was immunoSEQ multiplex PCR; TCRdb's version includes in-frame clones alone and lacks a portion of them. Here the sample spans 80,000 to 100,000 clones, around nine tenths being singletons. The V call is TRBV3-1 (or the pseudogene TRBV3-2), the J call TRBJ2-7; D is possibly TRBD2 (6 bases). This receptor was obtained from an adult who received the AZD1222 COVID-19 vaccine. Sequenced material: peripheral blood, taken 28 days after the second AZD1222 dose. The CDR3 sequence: CASSQVYLGGQTYEQYF. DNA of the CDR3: TGTGCCAGCAGCCAAGTTTACCTCGGGGGTCAAACCTACGAGCAGTACTTC.